This note documents a single T cell receptor beta chain sequence. The target antigen is unknown. The data are from a study of cytomegalovirus exposure and HLA in healthy donors. Study-wide results and limits: The study put 150 to 200 TCR beta chains on its list as cytomegalovirus-associated.

The method was immunoSEQ multiplex PCR; TCRdb's version includes in-frame clones alone and lacks a portion of them. The data contain 280,000 or so clones, 88% of them singletons. The CDR3 has 16 amino acids. V shed 3 bases, J shed 3 bases, and the junction held 5 bases outside the gene matches. The germline gives CDR1 MRHNA, CDR2 SNTAGT. Material: PBMCs. The sequence was obtained from a woman aged 18-35 years in good health and CMV-seronegative. The J gene is TRBJ2-1, the V gene TRBV6-4, with 10 positions matching TRBD2. In nucleotides, the CDR3 is TGTGCCAGCAGTGAAGAAACTAGCGGGAACTACAATGAGCAGTTCTTC. This sequence encodes CASSEETSGNYNEQFF.